Listed below are T cell receptor beta chains from one sample, sequenced in a study of CD8+ T cells in alopecia areata. The method was immunoSEQ multiplex PCR; TCRdb's version includes in-frame clones alone and lacks a portion of them. This table holds roughly 100,000 clones, about three fifths found once. The source was CD8+ T cells sorted from blood, collected at roughly week 55, from a patient treated with tofacitinib. All receptors derive from a human donor with alopecia areata. CDR3s include the opening cysteine and the closing phenylalanine or tryptophan. The D gene is left open where the match is weak. Expanded clones get a size class; other rows say once, few or many, or leave the size out.

D,size,J,V,CDR3,DNA
TRBD1,NA,TRBJ1-1,TRBV12-5,CASGLARTGGNTEAFF,TGTGCTAGTGGTTTGGCCAGGACAGGGGGGAACACTGAAGCTTTCTTT
NA,NA,TRBJ1-2,TRBV12-5,CASGLVWRDGYTF,TGTGCTAGTGGTTTGGTCTGGCGGGATGGCTACACCTTC
TRBD1,NA,TRBJ1-5,TRBV6-5,CASSYSGTGDQPQHF,TGTGCCAGCAGTTATTCGGGGACAGGTGATCAGCCCCAGCATTTT
NA,NA,TRBJ2-1,TRBV13,CASSLGRDEQFF,TGTGCCAGCAGCTTGGGACGAGATGAGCAGTTCTTC
NA,NA,TRBJ2-7,TRBV4-2,CASSQGFAPAYEQYF,TGTGCCAGCAGCCAAGGGTTCGCGCCGGCCTACGAGCAGTACTTC
TRBD1,NA,TRBJ1-5,TRBV19,CASRGQGNQPQHF,TGTGCCAGCCGTGGACAGGGCAATCAGCCCCAGCATTTT
TRBD1,NA,TRBJ2-2,TRBV30,CAWSVLEGARYTGELFF,TGTGCCTGGAGTGTACTAGAGGGGGCGCGGTACACCGGGGAGCTGTTTTTT
TRBD2,NA,TRBJ2-1,TRBV4-1,CASSRTAGAYNEQFF,TGCGCCAGCAGCCGAACAGCGGGGGCCTACAATGAGCAGTTCTTC
NA,NA,TRBJ1-1,TRBV7-9,CASSPAGENTEAFF,TGTGCCAGCAGCCCTGCTGGGGAGAACACTGAAGCTTTCTTT
NA,NA,TRBJ1-2,TRBV9,CASTQNQLAGWGYTF,TGTGCCAGCACCCAGAATCAGCTCGCCGGGTGGGGCTACACCTTC
TRBD1,NA,TRBJ2-7,TRBV29-1,CSVELGQEDYEQYF,TGCAGCGTTGAATTAGGACAGGAAGACTACGAGCAGTACTTC
NA,NA,TRBJ2-2,TRBV20-1,CSAVFQGELFF,TGCAGTGCTGTCTTTCAAGGGGAGCTGTTTTTT
NA,NA,TRBJ2-3,TRBV29-1,CSVAGGFTDTQYF,TGCAGCGTTGCCGGGGGCTTCACAGATACGCAGTATTTT
TRBD1,NA,TRBJ2-7,TRBV15,CATSSRGQSYEQYF,TGTGCCACCAGCAGCAGGGGACAGAGCTACGAGCAGTACTTC
TRBD1,NA,TRBJ1-1,TRBV27,CASSPRDRGNTEAFF,TGTGCCAGCAGTCCGCGGGACAGGGGGAACACTGAAGCTTTCTTT
NA,NA,TRBJ2-7,TRBV25-1,CASTFQEQYF,TGTGCCAGCACCTTTCAGGAGCAGTACTTC
NA,NA,TRBJ2-7,TRBV5-6,CASSLAGDGYEQYF,TGTGCCAGCAGCTTGGCAGGGGATGGGTACGAGCAGTACTTC
NA,NA,TRBJ2-6,TRBV29-1,CSVEGPIGDPRFSGANVLTF,TGCAGCGTTGAAGGCCCGATCGGGGACCCAAGGTTCTCTGGGGCCAACGTCCTGACTTTC
TRBD1,NA,TRBJ2-1,TRBV9,CASSIATGPILPYNEQFF,TGTGCCAGCAGCATTGCGACAGGGCCCATCCTACCCTACAATGAGCAGTTCTTC
NA,NA,TRBJ2-7,TRBV7-9,CASSLEAGYEQYF,TGTGCCAGCAGCTTAGAGGCAGGGTACGAGCAGTACTTC
NA,NA,TRBJ1-2,TRBV27,CASSPSDPGGDYGYTF,TGTGCCAGCAGTCCCTCAGACCCCGGAGGGGACTATGGCTACACCTTC
NA,NA,TRBJ1-6,TRBV28,CASSFGSPLHF,TGTGCCAGCAGTTTTGGCTCACCCCTCCACTTT
NA,few,TRBJ2-7,TRBV29-1,CSVEGDTPYEQYF,TGCAGCGTTGAAGGGGACACTCCCTACGAGCAGTACTTC
TRBD2,NA,TRBJ2-3,TRBV5-6,CASSFGTLAGGRDTQYF,TGTGCCAGCAGCTTCGGAACACTAGCGGGGGGCCGGGATACGCAGTATTTT
TRBD1,NA,TRBJ2-5,TRBV30,CASRDRRPPQETQYF,TGTGCCAGCCGGGACAGGCGGCCCCCTCAAGAGACCCAGTACTTC
TRBD1,NA,TRBJ1-2,TRBV29-1,CSVEVGQGYYGYTF,TGCAGCGTTGAAGTGGGACAGGGATATTACGGCTACACCTTC
TRBD1,NA,TRBJ1-5,TRBV30,CAWSSGAGGQPQHF,TGTGCCTGGAGCTCCGGGGCAGGGGGTCAGCCCCAGCATTTT
TRBD2,NA,TRBJ2-7,TRBV5-1,CASSPRGDEQYF,TGCGCCAGCAGCCCGCGGGGGGACGAGCAGTACTTC
TRBD1,few,TRBJ2-5,TRBV29-1,CSVESPRLTPGQGWETQYF,TGCAGCGTTGAGTCCCCACGGCTCACTCCGGGACAGGGATGGGAGACCCAGTACTTC
NA,NA,TRBJ2-3,TRBV11-1,CASSSHSTDTQYF,TGTGCCAGCAGCTCACACTCTACAGATACGCAGTATTTT
TRBD1,NA,TRBJ1-6,TRBV11-1,CASSSHEVTGAHSPLHF,TGTGCCAGCAGCTCCCACGAGGTCACAGGGGCGCATTCACCCCTCCACTTT
TRBD1,NA,TRBJ2-7,TRBV29-1,CSVAGTGTYEQYF,TGCAGCGTGGCCGGGACAGGGACCTACGAGCAGTACTTC
NA,NA,TRBJ1-2,TRBV27,CASYDRRTYGYTF,TGTGCCAGCTATGACAGAAGAACCTATGGCTACACCTTC
NA,NA,TRBJ1-6,TRBV4-1,CASSQASFGLTPLHF,TGCGCCAGCAGCCAAGCATCATTCGGGCTCACACCCCTCCACTTT
NA,NA,TRBJ2-3,TRBV5-1,CASSLVGLSTDTQYF,TGCGCCAGCAGCTTGGTGGGACTTAGCACAGATACGCAGTATTTT
TRBD1,NA,TRBJ1-5,TRBV14,CASSPRDRGYGQPQHF,TGTGCCAGCAGCCCGCGGGACAGGGGTTATGGTCAGCCCCAGCATTTT
NA,NA,TRBJ1-4,TRBV12-2,CASRPGVTNEKLFF,TGTGCAAGTCGTCCAGGAGTAACTAATGAAAAACTGTTTTTT
NA,NA,TRBJ2-1,TRBV9,CASSVEDNEQFF,TGTGCCAGCAGCGTAGAAGACAATGAGCAGTTCTTC
NA,NA,TRBJ2-3,TRBV14,CASSQVSTDTQYF,TGTGCCAGCAGCCAAGTAAGCACAGATACGCAGTATTTT
TRBD2,few,TRBJ2-1,TRBV10-3,CAITNRSGGPYNEQFF,TGTGCCATCACGAACCGGAGCGGGGGGCCCTACAATGAGCAGTTCTTC
NA,NA,TRBJ2-1,TRBV30,CAWSADAVAQFF,TGTGCCTGGAGCGCCGACGCAGTAGCGCAGTTCTTC
TRBD1,once,TRBJ2-3,TRBV4-1,CASSQDRTGGADTQYF,TGCGCCAGCAGCCAAGACCGGACAGGGGGGGCAGATACGCAGTATTTT
NA,NA,TRBJ1-5,TRBV27,CASRPLVAQDQPQHF,TGTGCCAGCAGGCCCCTAGTAGCGCAGGATCAGCCCCAGCATTTT
NA,NA,TRBJ1-1,TRBV30,CAWSGTLLEAFF,TGTGCCTGGAGTGGGACCTTACTTGAAGCTTTCTTT
TRBD2,NA,TRBJ2-5,TRBV12-5,CASGPGTSGVWETQYF,TGTGCTAGTGGGCCCGGGACTAGCGGGGTTTGGGAGACCCAGTACTTC
TRBD1,NA,TRBJ2-5,TRBV13,CASSWGQGRETQYF,TGTGCCAGCAGCTGGGGACAGGGCCGTGAGACCCAGTACTTC
NA,few,TRBJ2-1,TRBV29-1,CSVPRGYEQFF,TGCAGCGTCCCTAGGGGATATGAGCAGTTCTTC
TRBD1,NA,TRBJ2-7,TRBV5-6,CASSSGTGTYEQYF,TGTGCCAGCAGTTCCGGGACAGGCACCTACGAGCAGTACTTC
TRBD1,NA,TRBJ2-1,TRBV5-6,CASSFGTVKLNEQFF,TGTGCCAGCAGCTTCGGGACAGTAAAGCTCAATGAGCAGTTCTTC
NA,few,TRBJ2-3,TRBV30,CAWSVIGGETDTQYF,TGTGCCTGGAGTGTAATAGGCGGGGAGACAGATACGCAGTATTTT
NA,NA,TRBJ2-3,TRBV5-6,CASSLGSTDTQYF,TGTGCCAGCAGCTTGGGCTCCACAGATACGCAGTATTTT
TRBD1,NA,TRBJ1-6,TRBV6-5,CASSTGGDYNSPLHF,TGTGCCAGCAGCACAGGGGGTGATTATAATTCACCCCTCCACTTT
NA,NA,TRBJ1-1,TRBV2,CASRTNTEAFF,TGTGCCAGTAGAACGAACACTGAAGCTTTCTTT